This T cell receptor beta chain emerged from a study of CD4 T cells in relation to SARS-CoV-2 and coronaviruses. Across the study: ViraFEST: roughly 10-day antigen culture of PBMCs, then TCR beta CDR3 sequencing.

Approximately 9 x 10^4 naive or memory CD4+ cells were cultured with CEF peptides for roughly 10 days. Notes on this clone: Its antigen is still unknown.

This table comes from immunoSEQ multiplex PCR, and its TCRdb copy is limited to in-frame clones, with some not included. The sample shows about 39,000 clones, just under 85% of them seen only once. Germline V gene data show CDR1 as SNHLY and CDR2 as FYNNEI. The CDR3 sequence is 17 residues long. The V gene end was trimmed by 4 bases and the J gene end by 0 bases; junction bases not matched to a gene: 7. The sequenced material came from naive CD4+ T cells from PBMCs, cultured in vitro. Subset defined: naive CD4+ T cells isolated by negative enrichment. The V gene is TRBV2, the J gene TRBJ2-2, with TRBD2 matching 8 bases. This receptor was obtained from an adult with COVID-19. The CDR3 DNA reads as TGTGCCAGCAGTGTGGGCCTAGCGGGCTCGAACACCGGGGAGCTGTTTTTT. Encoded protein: CASSVGLAGSNTGELFF.